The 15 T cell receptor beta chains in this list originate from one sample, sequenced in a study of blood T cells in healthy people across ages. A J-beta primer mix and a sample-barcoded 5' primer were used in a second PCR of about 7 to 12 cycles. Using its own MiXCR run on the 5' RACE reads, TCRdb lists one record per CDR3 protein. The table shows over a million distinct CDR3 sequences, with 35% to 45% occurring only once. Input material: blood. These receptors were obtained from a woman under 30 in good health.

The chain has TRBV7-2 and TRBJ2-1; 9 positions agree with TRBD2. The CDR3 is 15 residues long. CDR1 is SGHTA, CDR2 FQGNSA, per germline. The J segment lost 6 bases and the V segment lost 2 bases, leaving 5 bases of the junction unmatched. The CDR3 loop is CASSLSVLAGNEQFF. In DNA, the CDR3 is TGTGCCAGCAGCTTATCGGTACTAGCGGGCAATGAGCAGTTCTTC.

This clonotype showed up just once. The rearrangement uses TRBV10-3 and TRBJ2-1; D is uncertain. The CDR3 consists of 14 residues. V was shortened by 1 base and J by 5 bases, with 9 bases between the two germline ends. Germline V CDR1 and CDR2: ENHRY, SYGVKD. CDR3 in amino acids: CAISEWSEDNEQFF. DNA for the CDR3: TGTGCCATCAGTGAGTGGAGCGAGGACAATGAGCAGTTCTTC.

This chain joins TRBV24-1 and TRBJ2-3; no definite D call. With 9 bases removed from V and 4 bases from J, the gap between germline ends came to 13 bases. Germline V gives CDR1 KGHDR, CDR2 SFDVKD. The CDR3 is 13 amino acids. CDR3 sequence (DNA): TGTGCCACCGGAGCGTCCGACGCAGATACGCAGTATTTT. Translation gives CATGASDADTQYF.

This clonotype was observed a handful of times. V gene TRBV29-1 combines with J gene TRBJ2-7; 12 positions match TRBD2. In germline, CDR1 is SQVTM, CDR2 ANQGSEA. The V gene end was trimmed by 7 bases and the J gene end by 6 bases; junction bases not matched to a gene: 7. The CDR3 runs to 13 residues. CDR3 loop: CSGRLAGVPEQYF. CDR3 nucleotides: TGCAGCGGACGACTAGCGGGAGTCCCCGAGCAGTACTTC.

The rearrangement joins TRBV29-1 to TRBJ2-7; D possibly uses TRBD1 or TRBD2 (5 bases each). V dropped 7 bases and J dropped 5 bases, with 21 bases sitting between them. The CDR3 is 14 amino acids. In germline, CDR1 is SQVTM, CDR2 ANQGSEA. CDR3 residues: CSASPRGYLHEQYF. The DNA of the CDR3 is TGCAGCGCCTCGCCCCGGGGCTACCTACACGAGCAGTACTTC.

CDR3 in amino acids: CASSLGQGFVRHEKLFF. For the CDR3, the DNA is TGTGCCAGCAGTTTGGGACAGGGATTCGTCCGTCATGAAAAACTGTTTTTT. This chain uses TRBV12-3 or TRBV12-4 with TRBJ1-4; 9 bases are shared with TRBD1. CDR3 length: 17 residues. Trimming cost V 3 bases and J 6 bases; bases outside gene matches: 11.

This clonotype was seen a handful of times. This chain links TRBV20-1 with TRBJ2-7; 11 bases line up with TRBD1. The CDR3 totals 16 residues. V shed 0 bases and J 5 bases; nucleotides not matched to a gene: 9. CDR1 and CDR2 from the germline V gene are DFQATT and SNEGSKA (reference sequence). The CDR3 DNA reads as TGCAGTGCTAGAGATCTCGGGACAGGGGGTTTCAACGAGCAGTACTTC. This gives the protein CSARDLGTGGFNEQYF.

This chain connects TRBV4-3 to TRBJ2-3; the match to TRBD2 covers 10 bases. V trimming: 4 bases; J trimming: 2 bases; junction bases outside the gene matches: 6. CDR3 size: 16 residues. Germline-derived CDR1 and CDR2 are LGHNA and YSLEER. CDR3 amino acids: CASSRILAGDTDTQYF. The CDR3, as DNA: TGCGCCAGCAGCCGCATCCTAGCGGGAGACACAGATACGCAGTATTTT.

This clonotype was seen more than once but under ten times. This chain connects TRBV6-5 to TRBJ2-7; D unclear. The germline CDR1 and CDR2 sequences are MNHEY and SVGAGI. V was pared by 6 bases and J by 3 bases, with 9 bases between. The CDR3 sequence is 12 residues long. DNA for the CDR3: TGTGCCAGCAGCCCGAATTACTACGAGCAGTACTTC. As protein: CASSPNYYEQYF.

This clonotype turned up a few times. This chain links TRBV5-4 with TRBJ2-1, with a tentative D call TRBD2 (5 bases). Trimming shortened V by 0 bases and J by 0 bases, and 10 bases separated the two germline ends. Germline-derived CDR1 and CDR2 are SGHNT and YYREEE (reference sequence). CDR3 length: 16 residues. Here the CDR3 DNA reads TGTGCCAGCAGCTTGGATCTAGCAGTCTCCTACAATGAGCAGTTCTTC. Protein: CASSLDLAVSYNEQFF.

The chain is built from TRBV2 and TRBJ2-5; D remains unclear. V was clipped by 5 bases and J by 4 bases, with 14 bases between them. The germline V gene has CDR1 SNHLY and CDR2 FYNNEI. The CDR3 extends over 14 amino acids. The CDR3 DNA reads TGTGCCAGCAGTTTTGGCCTCGGCCCAGAGACCCAGTACTTC. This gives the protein CASSFGLGPETQYF. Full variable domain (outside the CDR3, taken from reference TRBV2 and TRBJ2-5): EPEVTQTPSHQVTQMGQEVILRCVPISNHLYFYWYRQILGQKVEFLVSFYNNEISEKSEIFDDQFSVERPDGSNFTLKIRSTKLEDSAMYFCASSFGLGPETQYFGPGTRLLVL.

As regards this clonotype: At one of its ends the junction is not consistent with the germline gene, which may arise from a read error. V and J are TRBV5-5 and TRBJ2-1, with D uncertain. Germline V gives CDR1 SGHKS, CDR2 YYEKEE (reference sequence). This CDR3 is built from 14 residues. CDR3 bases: TGTACCAGCAGCTCCGTTGGGTTAAGCAATGAGCAGTTCTTC. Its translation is CTSSSVGLSNEQFF.

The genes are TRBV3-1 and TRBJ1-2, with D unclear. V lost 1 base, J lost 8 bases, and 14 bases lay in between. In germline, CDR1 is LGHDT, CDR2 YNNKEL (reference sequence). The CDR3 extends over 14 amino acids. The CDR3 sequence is CASSQAGRFFGYTF. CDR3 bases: TGTGCCAGCAGCCAAGCTGGCAGATTTTTCGGCTACACCTTC.

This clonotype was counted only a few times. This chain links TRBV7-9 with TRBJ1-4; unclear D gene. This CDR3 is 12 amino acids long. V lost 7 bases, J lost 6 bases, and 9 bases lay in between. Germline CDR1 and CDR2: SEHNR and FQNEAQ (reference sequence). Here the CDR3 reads CASTLDYEKLFF. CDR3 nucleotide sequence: TGTGCCAGCACCCTAGATTATGAAAAACTGTTTTTT.

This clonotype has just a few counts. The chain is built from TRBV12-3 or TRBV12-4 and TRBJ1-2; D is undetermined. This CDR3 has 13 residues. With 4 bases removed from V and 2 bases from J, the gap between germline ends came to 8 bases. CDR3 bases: TGTGCCAGCAGTTATGCCAGAAACTATGGCTACACCTTC. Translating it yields CASSYARNYGYTF.